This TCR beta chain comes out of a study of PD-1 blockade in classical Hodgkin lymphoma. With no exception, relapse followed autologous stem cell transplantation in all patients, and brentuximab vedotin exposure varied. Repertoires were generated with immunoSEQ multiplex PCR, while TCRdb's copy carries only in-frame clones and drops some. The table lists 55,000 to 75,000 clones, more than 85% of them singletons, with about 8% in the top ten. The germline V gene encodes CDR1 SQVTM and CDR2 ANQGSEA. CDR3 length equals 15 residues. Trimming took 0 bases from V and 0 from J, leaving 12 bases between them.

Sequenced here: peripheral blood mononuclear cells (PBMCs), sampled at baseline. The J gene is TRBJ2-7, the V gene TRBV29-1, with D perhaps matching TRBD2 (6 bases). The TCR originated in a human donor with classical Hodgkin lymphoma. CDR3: CSVEDGTASSYEQYF. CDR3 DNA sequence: TGCAGCGTTGAAGACGGGACTGCGAGCTCCTACGAGCAGTACTTC.